This T cell receptor (beta chain) was identified during a study of Graves' ophthalmopathy and Graves' hyperthyroidism (dated by TCRdb to the late 2010s). Some background on the complete study: Peripheral blood samples were taken at the time of initial diagnosis, before any treatment was given. The study used signatures of the TCR beta repertoire to tell Graves' ophthalmopathy apart from Graves' hyperthyroidism and to predict which patients would progress to ophthalmopathy. In total, 135 blood samples were TCR-sequenced: some 40 ophthalmopathy, some 75 hyperthyroidism and about 17 hyperthyroidism-to-ophthalmopathy patients. To explore V-J signatures distinguishing ophthalmopathy from hyperthyroidism, a discovery set of about a hundred patients (roughly 42 ophthalmopathy, roughly 56 stable hyperthyroidism) was enrolled. The independent validation cohort included approximately 19 hyperthyroidism patients plus 17 patients who later progressed from hyperthyroidism to ophthalmopathy. In roughly six hyperthyroidism patients, the T-cell repertoires found in thyroid tissue were compared with those found in blood. Once sampling was done, hyperthyroidism patients were given methimazole at a starting dose of 30 mg daily, while ophthalmopathy patients were given high-dose intravenous methylprednisolone.

CDR1 is given as SNHLY and CDR2 as FYNNEI, both from the germline V gene. Measured from the cysteine to the phenylalanine, the CDR3 is 15 residues long. The only DNA kept is the CDR3, 45 bases in frame from the first base. Relative to germline, V is missing 6 bases and J is missing 5 bases, with 9 bases of the junction outside any gene match. Study-wide findings and limitations: In cross-validation, the 13-signature model distinguished ophthalmopathy from stable hyperthyroidism with 85% to 90% sensitivity and just under 84% specificity, and in the test set the corresponding values were roughly 78% and 74%. Sample size was not statistically predetermined, and group allocation was not concealed from the investigators. Most expanded thyroid clonotypes with a frequency above 0.001 also appeared in blood, which suggests that blood repertoires may reflect the immune response in the thyroid. In validation, the model predicted ophthalmopathy progression with about 70% sensitivity and about 73% specificity; some 13 predicted patients were CT-confirmed with GO in a median of 6.5 months.

Patients with ophthalmopathy had moderately to severely active disease, with a Clinical Activity Score of 3 or more, a NOSPECS grade of 4 or more, and a disease duration of less than 3 months. Anyone with other autoimmune diseases, uncontrolled infections, pregnancy or lactation was excluded from the study. Clinical symptoms, serum thyroxine, TRAb, thyroid ultrasound and orbital computed tomography were used for diagnosis. PBMCs were isolated from approximately 10 ml of fresh peripheral blood by Ficoll-Paque density gradient centrifugation. Total RNA was extracted with Trizol reagent and quality-checked on an Agilent 2100 Bioanalyzer. TCR beta CDR3 regions were amplified from RNA transcripts for repertoire sequencing. A first-round RT-PCR used HTBI primers with the Qiagen OneStep RT-PCR kit, followed by a second-round multiplex PCR, size selection and purification. Libraries were sequenced on an Illumina HiSeq2000 using paired-end 100 bp reads. Regarding the original processing steps: SOAPnuke was used to process the reads, removing any read that contained adapters or uncalled bases, had a mean Phred below 15, or lacked an exact match to the constant primer or identifier. COPE v1.2.5 was used to merge the high-quality paired reads. Clonotypes were defined as unique nucleotide sequences and were aligned to IMGT TRB V, D and J references using MiTCR v1.1. Analysis was restricted to V-J combinations with a frequency above 0.0001, which covered about 99% of repertoires. For each V-J combination, a TCR clonal expansion and chaos score was defined as the ratio of F50 clonal expansion to chaos observed in the TCRdist matrix. Welch's t-statistics and random forest were used to narrow the features down to 13 V-J combinations, which were then fed into a naive Bayes classifier. The similarity between thyroid and blood repertoires was quantified using the Morisita-Horn index. The public reads were quality trimmed at Q25 with fastp and then assembled into clones with MiXCR by TCRdb, keeping productive beta chains. CDR3 protein sequences are deduplicated, and each keeps its most common genes and DNA. The V and J calls and clone size come from TCRdb's table, not from the authors' own analysis. The sample table shows some 240,000 distinct CDR3 sequences, and about 47% are seen once. Of the sample, around 47% is held by the ten largest clones.

As concerns this clonotype: Its antigen remains undetermined. The sample holds no much larger clone one base away, and base qualities are not on file.

The chain was built from TRBV2 and TRBJ1-4; TRBD1 aligns with 7 central bases. The receptor's source is an adult man with Graves' ophthalmopathy. Sequencing input: peripheral blood. In nucleotide form, the sequence is TGTGCCAGCAGGATATCGGGACAGCACAATGAAAAACTGTTTTTT. Translated, it reads CASRISGQHNEKLFF.